This TCR beta chain appears in the sequencing data of a study of shared clonotypes between healthy human individuals. Germline V gene sequence: CDR1 MNHNY, CDR2 SVGAGI (reference sequence). With V trimmed by 5 bases and J by 3 bases, 9 bases remained unmatched. This CDR3 is 15 amino acids long. Clones were sequenced by immunoSEQ multiplex PCR, and TCRdb holds only the in-frame ones, with some missing. Of under 2,500,000 clones listed, 95% are singletons. Sequencing was performed on naive CD4+ T cells sorted from blood. Described subset: CD45RA+ positively selected. This sequence originates from a man aged 18 to 29 in good health. The chain employs TRBV6-6 and TRBJ1-2; 7 nucleotides align to TRBD1. This CDR3 reads CASSLGDSSDYGYTF. The CDR3 region has the DNA TGTGCCAGCAGTCTTGGGGACAGTAGTGACTATGGCTACACCTTC.